This T cell receptor beta chain was sequenced in a study of cytomegalovirus exposure and HLA in healthy donors. General study points: Subsequent analysis showed first-cohort TCR clusters tending to co-occur in 120 validation repertoires.

Libraries were prepared by immunoSEQ multiplex PCR; TCRdb keeps only in-frame clonotypes and omits some of them. Found here are around 250,000 clones, 85% to 90% of them singletons; the top ten hold 0.37%. The CDR3 is 16 residues long. Germline CDR1 reads SNHLY; CDR2 reads FYNNEI. Trimming removed 7 bases at V and 0 bases at J, with 16 bases between. A remark on this clone: Its antigen is not known.

This receptor was taken from a woman aged 18-29 years in good health and CMV-seronegative. J is TRBJ1-5 and V is TRBV2, with D possibly being TRBD1 (6 bases). The sample consisted of PBMCs. This CDR3 is CASKGHRDISNQPQHF. The CDR3 DNA reads TGTGCCAGCAAGGGACACCGAGACATTAGCAATCAGCCCCAGCATTTT.